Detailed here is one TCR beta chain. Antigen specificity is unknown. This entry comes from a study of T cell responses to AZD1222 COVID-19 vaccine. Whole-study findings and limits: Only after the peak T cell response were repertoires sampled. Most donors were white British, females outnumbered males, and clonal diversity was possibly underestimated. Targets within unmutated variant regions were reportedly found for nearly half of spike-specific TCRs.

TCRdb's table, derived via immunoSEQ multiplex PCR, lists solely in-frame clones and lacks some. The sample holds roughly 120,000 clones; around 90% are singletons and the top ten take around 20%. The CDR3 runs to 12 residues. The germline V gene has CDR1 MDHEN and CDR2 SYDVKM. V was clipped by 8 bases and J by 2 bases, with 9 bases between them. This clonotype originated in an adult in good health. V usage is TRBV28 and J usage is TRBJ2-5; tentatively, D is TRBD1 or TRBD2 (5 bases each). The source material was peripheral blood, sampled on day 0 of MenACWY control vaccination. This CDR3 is CASEGQQETQYF. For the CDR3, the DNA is TGTGCCAGCGAGGGGCAGCAAGAGACCCAGTACTTC.